This T cell receptor beta chain was obtained from a study of T cells in Graves' hyperthyroidism and ophthalmopathy. Template material for amplifying TCR beta CDR3 regions consisted of RNA transcripts. HTBI primers were employed in a first-round RT-PCR of the TCR CDR3. MiXCR was run by TCRdb on the multiplex PCR reads, yielding one entry per CDR3 protein. Seen here are about 720,000 distinct CDR3 sequences, about a sixth observed once, and the top ten hold over 7.5%. This CDR3 region has 14 residues. Germline V lookup: CDR1 MDHEN, CDR2 SYDVKM. Trimming left V 5 bases short and J 2 bases short, with 13 bases between. This clonotype was seen at least ten times. The antigen is undetermined. Notes on the study in general: Blood held most thyroid clonotypes expanded above 0.001 frequency. A model of 13 V-J features distinguished ophthalmopathy from stable hyperthyroidism.

The clonotype comes from a man between 18 and 35 years old with Graves' hyperthyroidism. The sequencing sample was made of blood. V and J are TRBV28 and TRBJ2-7, with a tentative D call TRBD1 (6 bases). CDR3 amino acids: CASSTTGFAYEQYF. In DNA form, the CDR3 reads TGTGCCAGCAGTACAACAGGGTTCGCCTACGAGCAGTACTTC.